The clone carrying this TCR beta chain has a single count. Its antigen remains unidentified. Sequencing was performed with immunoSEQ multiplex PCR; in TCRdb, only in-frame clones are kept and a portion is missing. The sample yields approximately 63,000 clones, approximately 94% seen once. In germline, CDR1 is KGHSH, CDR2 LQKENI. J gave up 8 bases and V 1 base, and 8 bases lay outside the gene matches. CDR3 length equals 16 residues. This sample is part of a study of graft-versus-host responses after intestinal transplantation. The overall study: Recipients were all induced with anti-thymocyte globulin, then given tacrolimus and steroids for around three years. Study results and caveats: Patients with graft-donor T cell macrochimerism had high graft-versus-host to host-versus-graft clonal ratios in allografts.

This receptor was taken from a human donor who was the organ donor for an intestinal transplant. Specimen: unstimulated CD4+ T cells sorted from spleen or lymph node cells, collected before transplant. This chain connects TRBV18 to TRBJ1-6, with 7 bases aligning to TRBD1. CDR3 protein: CASSPLRDRVDSPLHF. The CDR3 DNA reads TGTGCCAGCTCACCACTCAGAGACAGGGTGGATTCACCCCTCCACTTT.